This T cell receptor (beta chain) was observed in a study of memory CD4+ T cells and cytomegalovirus serostatus. Single viable CD3+CD4+CD8-CD45RO+ cells were sorted as the memory CD4+ T cells. This clone is classed as medium-sized. Measured with immunoSEQ multiplex PCR; TCRdb has only the in-frame clones, and not every one. The sample lists under 50,000 clones; 74% were seen once. The CDR3 has 12 amino acids. The germline V gene encodes CDR1 MNHNS and CDR2 SASEGT. Trimming removed 7 bases at V and 9 bases at J, with 10 bases between. This clonotype was obtained from an adult in good health and CMV-seropositive. This sequence joins TRBV6-1 and TRBJ1-6; D may be TRBD1 (6 bases). Sequencing input: memory CD4+ T cells from blood. In nucleotides, the CDR3 is TGTGCCAGCAAAACAGGGTCTTCACCCCTCCACTTT. Protein: CASKTGSSPLHF.